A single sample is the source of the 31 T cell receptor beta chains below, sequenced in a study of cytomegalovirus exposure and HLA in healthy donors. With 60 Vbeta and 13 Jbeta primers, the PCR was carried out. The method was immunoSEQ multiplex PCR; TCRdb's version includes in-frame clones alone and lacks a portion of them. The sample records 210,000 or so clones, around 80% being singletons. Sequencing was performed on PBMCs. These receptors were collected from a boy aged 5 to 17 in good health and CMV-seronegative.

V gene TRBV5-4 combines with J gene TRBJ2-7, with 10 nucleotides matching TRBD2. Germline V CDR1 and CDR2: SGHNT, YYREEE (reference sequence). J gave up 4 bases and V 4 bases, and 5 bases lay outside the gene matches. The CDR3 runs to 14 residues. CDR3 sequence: CASSPGAGGYEQYF. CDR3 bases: TGTGCCAGCAGCCCCGGAGCGGGAGGGTACGAGCAGTACTTC.

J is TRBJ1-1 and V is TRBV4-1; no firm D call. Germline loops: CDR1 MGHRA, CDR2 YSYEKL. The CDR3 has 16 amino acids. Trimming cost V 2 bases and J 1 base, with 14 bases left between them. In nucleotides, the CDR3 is TGCGCCAGCAGCCAACTTCTCCGGGAGGGGAACACTGAAGCTTTCTTT. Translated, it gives CASSQLLREGNTEAFF.

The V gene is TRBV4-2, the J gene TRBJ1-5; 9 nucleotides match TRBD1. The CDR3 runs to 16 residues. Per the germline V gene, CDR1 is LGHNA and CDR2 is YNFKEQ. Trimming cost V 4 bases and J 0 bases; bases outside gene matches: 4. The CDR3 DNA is TGTGCCAGCAGCCCAGGACAGGGGTATAGCAATCAGCCCCAGCATTTT. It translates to CASSPGQGYSNQPQHF.

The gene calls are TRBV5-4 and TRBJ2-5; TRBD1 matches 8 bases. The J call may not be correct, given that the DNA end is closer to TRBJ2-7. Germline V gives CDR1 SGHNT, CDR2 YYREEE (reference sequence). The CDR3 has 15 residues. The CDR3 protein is CASSWGTGAFYEQYF. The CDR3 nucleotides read TGTGCCAGCAGCTGGGGGACAGGTGCCTTCTACGAGCAGTACTTC.

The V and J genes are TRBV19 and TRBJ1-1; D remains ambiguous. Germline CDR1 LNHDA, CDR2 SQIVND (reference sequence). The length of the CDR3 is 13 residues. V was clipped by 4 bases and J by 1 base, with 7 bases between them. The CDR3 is CASSTGPNTEAFF. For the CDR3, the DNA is TGTGCCAGTAGTACGGGTCCGAACACTGAAGCTTTCTTT. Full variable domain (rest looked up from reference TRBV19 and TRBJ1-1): DGGITQSPKYLFRKEGQNVTLSCEQNLNHDAMYWYRQDPGQGLRLIYYSQIVNDFQKGDIAEGYSVSREKKESFPLTVTSAQKNPTAFYLCASSTGPNTEAFFGQGTRLTVV.

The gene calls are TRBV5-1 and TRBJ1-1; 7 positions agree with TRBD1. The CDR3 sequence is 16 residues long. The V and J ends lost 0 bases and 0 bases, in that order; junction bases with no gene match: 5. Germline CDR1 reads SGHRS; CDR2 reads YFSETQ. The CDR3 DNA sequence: TGCGCCAGCAGCTTGGCGAGGACAGGTTTGAACACTGAAGCTTTCTTT. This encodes CASSLARTGLNTEAFF.

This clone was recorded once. The CDR3 coding sequence is TGTGCCAGCAGTGACATCGATAATTCACCCCTCCACTTT. Encoded protein: CASSDIDNSPLHF. This chain uses TRBV6-4 with TRBJ1-6; D gene ambiguous. CDR1 and CDR2 (germline): MRHNA, SNTAGT. This CDR3 is built from 13 residues. V was clipped by 2 bases and J by 5 bases, with 4 bases between them.

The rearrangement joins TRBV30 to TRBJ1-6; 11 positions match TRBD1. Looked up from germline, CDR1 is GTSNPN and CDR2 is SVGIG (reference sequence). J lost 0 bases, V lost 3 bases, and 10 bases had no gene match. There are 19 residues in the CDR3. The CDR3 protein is CAWRGQGDLSSSYNSPLHF. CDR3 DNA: TGTGCCTGGAGGGGACAGGGGGATTTAAGTAGCTCCTATAATTCACCCCTCCACTTT.

CDR3 bases: TGTGCCAGCAGCTTCCGTTTCCGCGGAGGAGGTGAAAAACTGTTTTTT. Its translation: CASSFRFRGGGEKLFF. This sequence joins TRBV5-5 and TRBJ1-4; D remains unclear. Trimming removed 2 bases at V and 7 bases at J, with 18 bases between. CDR1 and CDR2 (germline): SGHKS, YYEKEE (reference sequence). The CDR3 totals 16 residues.

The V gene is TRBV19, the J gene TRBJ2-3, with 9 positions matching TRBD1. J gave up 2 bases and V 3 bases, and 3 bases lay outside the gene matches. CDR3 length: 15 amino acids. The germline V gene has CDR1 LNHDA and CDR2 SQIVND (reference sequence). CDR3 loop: CASSIWTGDTDTQYF. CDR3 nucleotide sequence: TGTGCCAGTAGTATCTGGACAGGGGACACAGATACGCAGTATTTT.

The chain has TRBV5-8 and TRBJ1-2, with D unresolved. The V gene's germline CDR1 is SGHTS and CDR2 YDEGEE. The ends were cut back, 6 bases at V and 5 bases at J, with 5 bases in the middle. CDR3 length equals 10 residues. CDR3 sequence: CASKEYGYTF. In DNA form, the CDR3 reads TGTGCCAGCAAGGAGTATGGCTACACCTTC. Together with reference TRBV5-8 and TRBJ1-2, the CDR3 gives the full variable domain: EAGVTQSPTHLIKTRGQQATLRCSPISGHTSVYWYQQALGLGLQFLLWYDEGEERNRGNFPPRFSGRQFPNYSSELNVNALELEDSALYLCASKEYGYTFGSGTRLTVV.

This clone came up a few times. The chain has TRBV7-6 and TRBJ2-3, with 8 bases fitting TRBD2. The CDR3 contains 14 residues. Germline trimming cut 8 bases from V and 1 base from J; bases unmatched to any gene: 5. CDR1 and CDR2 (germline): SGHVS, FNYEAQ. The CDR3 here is CASARLARTDTQYF. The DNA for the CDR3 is TGTGCCAGCGCCCGACTAGCGCGCACAGATACGCAGTATTTT.

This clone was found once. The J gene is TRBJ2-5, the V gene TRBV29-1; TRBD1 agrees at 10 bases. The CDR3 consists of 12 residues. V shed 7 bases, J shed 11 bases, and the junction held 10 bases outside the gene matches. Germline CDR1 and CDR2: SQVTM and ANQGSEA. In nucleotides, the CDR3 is TGCAGCGCCACCGGGACAGGGGATATTCAGTACTTC. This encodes CSATGTGDIQYF.

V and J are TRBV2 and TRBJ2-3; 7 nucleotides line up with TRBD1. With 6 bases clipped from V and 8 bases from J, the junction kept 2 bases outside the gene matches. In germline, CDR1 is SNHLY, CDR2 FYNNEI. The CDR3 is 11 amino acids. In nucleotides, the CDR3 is TGTGCCAGCAGGGGACAGCGTACGCAGTATTTT. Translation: CASRGQRTQYF. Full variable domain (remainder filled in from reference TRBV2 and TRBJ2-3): EPEVTQTPSHQVTQMGQEVILRCVPISNHLYFYWYRQILGQKVEFLVSFYNNEISEKSEIFDDQFSVERPDGSNFTLKIRSTKLEDSAMYFCASRGQRTQYFGPGTRLTVL.

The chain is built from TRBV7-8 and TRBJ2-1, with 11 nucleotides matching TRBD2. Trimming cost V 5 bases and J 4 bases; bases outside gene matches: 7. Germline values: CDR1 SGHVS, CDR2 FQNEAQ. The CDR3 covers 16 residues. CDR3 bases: TGTGCCAGCAGCCCAACCAGACTAGCGGGGTACAATGAGCAGTTCTTC. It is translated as CASSPTRLAGYNEQFF. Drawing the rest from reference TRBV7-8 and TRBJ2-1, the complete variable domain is GAGVSQSPRYKVAKRGQDVALRCDPISGHVSLFWYQQALGQGPEFLTYFQNEAQLDKSGLPSDRFFAERPEGSVSTLKIQRTQQEDSAVYLCASSPTRLAGYNEQFFGPGTRLTVL.

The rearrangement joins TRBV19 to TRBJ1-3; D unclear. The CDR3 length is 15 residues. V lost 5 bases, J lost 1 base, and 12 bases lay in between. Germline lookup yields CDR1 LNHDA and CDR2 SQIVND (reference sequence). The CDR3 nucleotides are TGTGCCAGTAGTTGGTCGGGAGGGTCTGGAAACACCATATATTTT. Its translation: CASSWSGGSGNTIYF.

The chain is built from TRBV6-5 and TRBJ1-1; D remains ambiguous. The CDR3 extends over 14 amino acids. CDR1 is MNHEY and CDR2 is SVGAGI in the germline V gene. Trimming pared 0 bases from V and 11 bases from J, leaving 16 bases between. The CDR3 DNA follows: TGTGCCAGCAGTTACTCCACCGTCCCGTGGAGCGCTTTCTTT. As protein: CASSYSTVPWSAFF.

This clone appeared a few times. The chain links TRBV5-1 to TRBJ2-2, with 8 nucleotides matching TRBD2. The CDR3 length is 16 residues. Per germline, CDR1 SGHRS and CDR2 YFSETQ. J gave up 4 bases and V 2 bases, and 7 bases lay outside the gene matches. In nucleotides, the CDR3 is TGCGCCAGCAGCTTACCCGGGACTAGTGGCACCGGGGAGCTGTTTTTT. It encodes CASSLPGTSGTGELFF.

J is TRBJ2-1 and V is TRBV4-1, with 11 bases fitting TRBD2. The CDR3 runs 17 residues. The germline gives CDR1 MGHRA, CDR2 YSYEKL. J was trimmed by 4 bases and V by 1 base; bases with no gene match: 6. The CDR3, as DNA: TGCGCCAGCAGCCAAGTTCCCGGGACTAGCGGATACAATGAGCAGTTCTTC. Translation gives CASSQVPGTSGYNEQFF.

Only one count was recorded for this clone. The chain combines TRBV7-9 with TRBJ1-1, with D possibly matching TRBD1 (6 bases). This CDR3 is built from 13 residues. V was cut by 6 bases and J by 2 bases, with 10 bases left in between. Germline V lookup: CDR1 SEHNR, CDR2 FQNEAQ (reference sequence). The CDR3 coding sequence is TGTGCCAGCAGATTGGACAGTAACACTGAAGCTTTCTTT. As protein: CASRLDSNTEAFF. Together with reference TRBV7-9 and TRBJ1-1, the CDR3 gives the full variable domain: DTGVSQNPRHKITKRGQNVTFRCDPISEHNRLYWYRQTLGQGPEFLTYFQNEAQLEKSRLLSDRFSAERPKGSFSTLEIQRTEQGDSAMYLCASRLDSNTEAFFGQGTRLTVV.

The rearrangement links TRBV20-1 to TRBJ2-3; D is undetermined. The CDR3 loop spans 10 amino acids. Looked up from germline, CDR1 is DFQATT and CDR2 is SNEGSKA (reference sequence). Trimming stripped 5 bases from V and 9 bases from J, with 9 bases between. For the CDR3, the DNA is TGCAGTGCTCAGGCATGCACGCAGTATTTT. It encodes CSAQACTQYF.

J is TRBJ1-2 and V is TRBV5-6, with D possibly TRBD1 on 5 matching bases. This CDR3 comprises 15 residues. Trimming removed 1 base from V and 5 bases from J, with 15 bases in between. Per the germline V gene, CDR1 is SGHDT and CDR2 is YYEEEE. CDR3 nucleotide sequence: TGTGCCAGCAGCTTGTGGGGACTCAAGATTTATGGCTACACCTTC. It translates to CASSLWGLKIYGYTF.

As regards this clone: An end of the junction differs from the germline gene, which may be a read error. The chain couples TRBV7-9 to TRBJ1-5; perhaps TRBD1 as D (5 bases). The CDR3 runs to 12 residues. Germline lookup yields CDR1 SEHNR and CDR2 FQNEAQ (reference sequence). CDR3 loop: CSSSLGAQPQHF. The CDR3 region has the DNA TGTTCCAGCAGTTTAGGGGCGCAGCCCCAGCATTTT.

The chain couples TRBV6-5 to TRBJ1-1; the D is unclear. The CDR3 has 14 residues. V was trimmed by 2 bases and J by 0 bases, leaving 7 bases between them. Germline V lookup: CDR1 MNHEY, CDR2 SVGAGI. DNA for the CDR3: TGTGCCAGCAGTTACGACATCATGAACACTGAAGCTTTCTTT. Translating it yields CASSYDIMNTEAFF.

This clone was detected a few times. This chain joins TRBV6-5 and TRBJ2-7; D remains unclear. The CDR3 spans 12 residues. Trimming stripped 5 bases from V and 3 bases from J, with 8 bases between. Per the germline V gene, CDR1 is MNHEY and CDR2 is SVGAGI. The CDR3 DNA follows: TGTGCCAGCAGTGTCCGCGGCTACGAGCAGTACTTC. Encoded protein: CASSVRGYEQYF.

CDR3 loop: CASSLPGSTDTQYF. CDR3 in DNA: TGCGCCAGCAGCTTGCCCGGTTCCACAGATACGCAGTATTTT. The chain has TRBV5-1 and TRBJ2-3; no definite D call. V was shortened by 1 base and J by 2 bases, with 8 bases between the two germline ends. This CDR3 has 14 amino acids. Germline values: CDR1 SGHRS, CDR2 YFSETQ.

Here the CDR3 DNA reads TGCGCCAGCAGCCAGGGCAACTTTGGGTACAATGAGCAGTTCTTC. This gives the protein CASSQGNFGYNEQFF. The chain uses TRBV4-1 and TRBJ2-1; unclear D gene. Between the trimmed V and J ends, which lost 3 bases and 4 bases, there was a span of 13 bases. Looked up from germline, CDR1 is MGHRA and CDR2 is YSYEKL. The CDR3 extends over 15 amino acids.

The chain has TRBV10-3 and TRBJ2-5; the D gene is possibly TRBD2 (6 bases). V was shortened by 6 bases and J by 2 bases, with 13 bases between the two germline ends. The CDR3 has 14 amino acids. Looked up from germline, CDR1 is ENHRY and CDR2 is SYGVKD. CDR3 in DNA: TGTGCCATCAGGGAGGGCGGGGAACAAGAGACCCAGTACTTC. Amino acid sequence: CAIREGGEQETQYF.

In DNA, the CDR3 is TGTGCCAGCAGCCAAGGGACTAGCGGGACCACCGGGGAGCTGTTTTTT. Translated: CASSQGTSGTTGELFF. The chain carries TRBV4-2 and TRBJ2-2; TRBD2 aligns across 12 bases. The germline V gene encodes CDR1 LGHNA and CDR2 YNFKEQ. V was pared by 1 base and J by 4 bases, with 1 base of the junction left unmatched. The CDR3 runs 16 residues.

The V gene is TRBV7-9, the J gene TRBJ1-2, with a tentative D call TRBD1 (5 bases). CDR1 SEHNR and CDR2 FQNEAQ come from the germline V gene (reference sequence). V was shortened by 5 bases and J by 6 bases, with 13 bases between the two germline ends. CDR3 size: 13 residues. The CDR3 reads CASSLQGVHGYTF. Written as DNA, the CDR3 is TGTGCCAGCAGCCTTCAAGGGGTACATGGCTACACCTTC.

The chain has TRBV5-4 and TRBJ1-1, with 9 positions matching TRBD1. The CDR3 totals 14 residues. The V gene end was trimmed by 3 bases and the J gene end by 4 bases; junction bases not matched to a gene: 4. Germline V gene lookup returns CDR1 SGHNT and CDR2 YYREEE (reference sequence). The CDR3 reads CASSSQGATTEAFF. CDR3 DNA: TGTGCCAGCAGCTCACAGGGGGCGACCACTGAAGCTTTCTTT.